This passage covers 16 T cell receptor beta chains from one sample sequenced in a study of cytomegalovirus exposure and HLA in healthy donors. The repertoire was sequenced with immunoSEQ multiplex PCR; TCRdb's copy has only in-frame clones and lacks some. The sample lists over 250,000 clones, approximately 86% occurring once. Sample: PBMCs. These receptors were collected from a woman in her late teens or twenties in good health and CMV-seronegative.

The V and J genes are TRBV7-2 and TRBJ1-2; maybe TRBD1 (6 bases). CDR3 length equals 15 residues. V lost 5 bases and J lost 7, with 20 bases in between. CDR1 SGHTA and CDR2 FQGNSA come from the germline V gene. The CDR3 nucleotides read TGTGCCAGCAGCACTCCGACAGGCGTTATCCGTGGCTACACCTTC. It translates to CASSTPTGVIRGYTF.

The rearrangement links TRBV7-9 to TRBJ1-2; 8 nucleotides line up with TRBD1. This CDR3 is built from 14 residues. CDR1 and CDR2 from the germline V gene are SEHNR and FQNEAQ (reference sequence). V shed 7 bases and J 4 bases; nucleotides not matched to a gene: 8. For the CDR3, the DNA is TGTGCCAGCATCTTGACGACAGGGGCCTATGGCTACACCTTC. Residues: CASILTTGAYGYTF. Complete variable domain (other parts from reference TRBV7-9 and TRBJ1-2): DTGVSQNPRHKITKRGQNVTFRCDPISEHNRLYWYRQTLGQGPEFLTYFQNEAQLEKSRLLSDRFSAERPKGSFSTLEIQRTEQGDSAMYLCASILTTGAYGYTFGSGTRLTVV.

The genes are TRBV2 and TRBJ1-2; 10 positions match TRBD1. With V trimmed by 2 bases and J by 8 bases, 5 bases remained unmatched. This CDR3 region has 14 residues. Germline values: CDR1 SNHLY, CDR2 FYNNEI. Here the CDR3 reads CASSETRTGGGYTF. Here the CDR3 DNA reads TGTGCCAGCAGTGAAACCCGGACAGGGGGAGGCTACACCTTC.

This clone showed up just once. The chain links TRBV6-5 to TRBJ1-2; D uncertain. Germline V gene data show CDR1 as MNHEY and CDR2 as SVGAGI. The germline V and J ends were trimmed by 2 bases and 4 bases, with 5 bases remaining between them. This CDR3 is built from 12 residues. CDR3 in amino acids: CASSYNGYGYTF. CDR3 in DNA: TGTGCCAGCAGTTACAACGGCTATGGCTACACCTTC.

This clone has only a few counts. The chain employs TRBV6-1 and TRBJ2-5; 8 nucleotides match TRBD2. Germline values: CDR1 MNHNS, CDR2 SASEGT. V was pared by 5 bases and J by 5 bases, with 10 bases of the junction left unmatched. This CDR3 is 15 amino acids long. CDR3 in DNA: TGTGCCAGCAGTTTAGCGGGATGGCCTCAGGAGACCCAGTACTTC. Encoded protein: CASSLAGWPQETQYF.

J is TRBJ2-1 and V is TRBV7-2; TRBD2 might be the D (6 bases). This CDR3 region has 17 residues. In germline, CDR1 is SGHTA, CDR2 FQGNSA. V shed 1 base and J shed 5 bases, with 18 bases lying between them. DNA for the CDR3: TGTGCCAGCAGCTTAGATCCTTCGCGCGGAGGGGACAATGAGCAGTTCTTC. The encoded protein is CASSLDPSRGGDNEQFF.

CDR3 in amino acids: CASRRTGVGGYTF. CDR3 DNA sequence: TGTGCCAGCAGACGAACAGGGGTAGGTGGCTACACCTTC. The chain joins TRBV6-6 to TRBJ1-2; TRBD1 matches at 7 bases. The CDR3 is 13 amino acids. Germline CDR1 MNHNY, CDR2 SVGAGI (reference sequence). V was pared by 6 bases and J by 7 bases, with 8 bases of the junction left unmatched.

V usage is TRBV5-1 and J usage is TRBJ1-5, with 9 nucleotides matching TRBD1. CDR3 length: 15 residues. Germline trimming cut 0 bases from V and 4 bases from J; bases unmatched to any gene: 2. The germline CDR1 and CDR2 sequences are SGHRS and YFSETQ. In DNA, the CDR3 is TGCGCCAGCAGCTTGGGGACAGGGGATAATCAGCCCCAGCATTTT. Translating gives CASSLGTGDNQPQHF.

The V gene is TRBV2, the J gene TRBJ1-2; no firm D call. CDR1 and CDR2 from the germline V gene are SNHLY and FYNNEI. The CDR3 contains 13 residues. The V end was cut by 11 bases, the J end by 8 bases, with 21 bases between. The CDR3 reads CASGGYVTPGYTF. The CDR3 region has the DNA TGTGCCTCCGGCGGGTATGTCACACCGGGCTACACCTTC.

V gene TRBV9 combines with J gene TRBJ1-2; 10 positions agree with TRBD1. There are 17 residues in the CDR3. V lost 3 bases to trimming and J lost 8 bases; unmatched junction nucleotides: 16. Germline V gene data show CDR1 as SGDLS and CDR2 as YYNGEE. CDR3 sequence: CASSAPPGTGEVRGYTF. CDR3 DNA sequence: TGTGCCAGCAGCGCTCCTCCCGGGACAGGGGAAGTAAGAGGCTACACCTTC.

The chain uses TRBV6-1 and TRBJ2-7, with D perhaps TRBD1 (5 bases). In germline, CDR1 is MNHNS, CDR2 SASEGT. This CDR3 is built from 14 residues. V was trimmed by 1 base and J by 5 bases, leaving 12 bases between them. The CDR3 sequence: CASSEVQGRDEQYF. CDR3 sequence (DNA): TGTGCCAGCAGTGAAGTGCAGGGTCGGGACGAGCAGTACTTC.

There are a few counts of this clone. The CDR3 loop is CASSVDGGDNEQFF. The CDR3, as DNA: TGTGCCAGCAGCGTAGATGGCGGGGACAATGAGCAGTTCTTC. The J gene is TRBJ2-1, the V gene TRBV9, with TRBD2 as a possible D gene (6 bases). Trimming took off 0 bases at V and 5 bases at J, with 9 bases between the two ends. The CDR3 sequence is 14 residues long. In germline, CDR1 is SGDLS, CDR2 YYNGEE.

V is TRBV5-6 and J is TRBJ2-1, with 14 positions matching TRBD2. Germline values: CDR1 SGHDT, CDR2 YYEEEE. CDR3 length: 17 amino acids. The ends lost 4 bases at V and 10 bases at J; junction bases unmatched: 13. DNA of the CDR3: TGTGCCAGCAGCCCGATCGGACTAGCGGGGGGACCTACCGAGCAGTTCTTC. This gives the protein CASSPIGLAGGPTEQFF.

The rearrangement uses TRBV5-1 and TRBJ2-7, with D possibly being TRBD2 (6 bases). Trimming removed 1 base at V and 7 bases at J, with 12 bases between. The germline V gene encodes CDR1 SGHRS and CDR2 YFSETQ. The CDR3 sequence is 13 residues long. The CDR3 spells CASSLFEGGEQYF. CDR3 sequence (DNA): TGCGCCAGCAGCTTGTTCGAAGGAGGGGAGCAGTACTTC.

The chain's CDR3 is CASSSDRVALRDTQYF. CDR3 nucleotides: TGCGCCAGCAGCTCGGACAGGGTAGCACTTCGGGATACGCAGTATTTT. V and J are TRBV10-1 and TRBJ2-3; 8 positions agree with TRBD1. Germline trimming cut 6 bases from V and 6 bases from J; bases unmatched to any gene: 14. CDR1 and CDR2 (germline): WNHNN, SYGVQD (reference sequence). This CDR3 has 16 amino acids.

This chain connects TRBV6-1 to TRBJ2-2; a weak D match, TRBD1 (5 bases). The V end was cut by 0 bases, the J end by 7 bases, with 21 bases between. The CDR3 covers 18 residues. Per germline, CDR1 MNHNS and CDR2 SASEGT. CDR3: CASSEAIMRAGSGGELFF. DNA for the CDR3: TGTGCCAGCAGTGAAGCGATCATGCGTGCAGGGTCGGGCGGGGAGCTGTTTTTT.